Below, 6 T cell receptor beta chains from the same sample are listed, as sequenced in a study of beta chain features in type 1 diabetes. Findings and caveats of the study: Across all four CD4+ subsets, people with type 1 diabetes showed modestly shorter TCRB CDR3s.

cDNA synthesis used the whole RNA isolate, giving expressed TCRB sequences. TCRdb's copy holds only in-frame clones and misses some; the assay was immunoSEQ multiplex PCR. Here the sample spans 200,000 to 300,000 clones, 20% being singletons. These receptors lack a known antigen. Material for sequencing was naive CD4+ T cells from blood. Source of these receptors: a woman aged 40-49 years with type 1 diabetes.

The gene calls are TRBV6-5 and TRBJ1-5; no clear D. V was pared by 5 bases and J by 0 bases, with 8 bases between. CDR3 length: 14 residues. Germline V lookup: CDR1 MNHEY, CDR2 SVGAGI. CDR3 nucleotides: TGTGCCAGCAGTACAGAGTATAGCAATCAGCCCCAGCATTTT. Translation: CASSTEYSNQPQHF.

The sample holds a few counts of this clone. V usage is TRBV28 and J usage is TRBJ2-7, with TRBD1 matching over 7 bases. This CDR3 is 14 amino acids long. Germline V gene sequence: CDR1 MDHEN, CDR2 SYDVKM. V dropped 5 bases and J dropped 5; count of bases not matched to a gene: 9. CDR3 in DNA: TGTGCCAGCAGTCCCGGGACAGTCGGCCACGAGCAGTACTTC. Amino acid sequence: CASSPGTVGHEQYF.

This chain uses TRBV28 with TRBJ1-2; D not certain. The CDR3 has 12 amino acids. Germline CDR1 reads MDHEN; CDR2 reads SYDVKM. Between the trimmed V and J ends, which lost 5 bases and 6 bases, there was a span of 10 bases. The CDR3 DNA sequence: TGTGCCAGCAGTCTGCGCTTTGATGGCTACACCTTC. This encodes CASSLRFDGYTF.

The J gene is TRBJ2-7, the V gene TRBV30, with 8 positions matching TRBD1. The CDR3 consists of 15 residues. J lost 3 bases, V lost 0 bases, and 7 bases had no gene match. Germline V lookup: CDR1 GTSNPN, CDR2 SVGIG (reference sequence). The CDR3 reads CAWSVSGTGGYEQYF. The CDR3 DNA follows: TGTGCCTGGAGTGTTTCCGGGACAGGTGGCTACGAGCAGTACTTC.

V usage is TRBV5-1 and J usage is TRBJ2-5; 13 bases align to TRBD2. The CDR3 is made up of 17 amino acids. V lost 4 bases to trimming and J lost 4 bases; unmatched junction nucleotides: 10. The germline CDR1 and CDR2 sequences are SGHRS and YFSETQ. The DNA for the CDR3 is TGCGCCAGCAGCCTAGGACTAGCGGGAGATACAGGAGAGACCCAGTACTTC. Protein sequence: CASSLGLAGDTGETQYF.

Only a few counts were recorded for this clone. The chain combines TRBV11-2 with TRBJ2-3; no definite D call. Between the trimmed V and J ends, which lost 6 bases and 1 base, there was a span of 11 bases. There are 14 residues in the CDR3. Germline-derived CDR1 and CDR2 are SGHAT and FQNNGV. Written as DNA, the CDR3 is TGTGCCAGCAGGAGCTATTTCGGCACAGATACGCAGTATTTT. Residues: CASRSYFGTDTQYF.